Detailed here is one T cell receptor (beta chain). Clones were read by immunoSEQ multiplex PCR, and TCRdb kept only the in-frame ones, dropping some. The data hold 300,000 to 350,000 clones, with over 75% observed a single time. This record comes from a study of cytomegalovirus exposure and HLA in healthy donors. CDR3 length: 15 residues. This TCR was sampled from a young man in good health and CMV-seronegative. Specimen: PBMCs. The gene calls are TRBV21-1 and TRBJ2-5; the DNA was not compared with TRBD2, the D call given in the table. TRBV21-1 is recorded as a pseudogene. CDR3 sequence: CASSNMWRTGETQYF. CDR3 nucleotide sequence: TGTGCCAGCAGCAATATGTGGAGGACGGGAGAGACCCAGTACTTC.